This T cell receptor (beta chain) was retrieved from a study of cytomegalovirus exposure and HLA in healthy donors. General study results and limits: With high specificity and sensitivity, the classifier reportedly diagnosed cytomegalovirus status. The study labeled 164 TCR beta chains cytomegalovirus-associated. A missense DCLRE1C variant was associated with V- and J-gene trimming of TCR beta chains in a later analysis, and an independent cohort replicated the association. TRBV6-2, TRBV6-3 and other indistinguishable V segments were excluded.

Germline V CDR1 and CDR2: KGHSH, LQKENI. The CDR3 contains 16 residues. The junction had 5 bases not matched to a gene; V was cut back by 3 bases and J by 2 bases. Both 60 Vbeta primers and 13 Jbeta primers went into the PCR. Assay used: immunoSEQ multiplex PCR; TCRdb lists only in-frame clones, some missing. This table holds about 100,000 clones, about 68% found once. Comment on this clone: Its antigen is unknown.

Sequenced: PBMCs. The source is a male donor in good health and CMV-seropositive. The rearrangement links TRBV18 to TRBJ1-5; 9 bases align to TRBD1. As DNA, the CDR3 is TGTGCCAGCTCACCCACAGGGGGCAGGGGCAATCAGCCCCAGCATTTT. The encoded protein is CASSPTGGRGNQPQHF.